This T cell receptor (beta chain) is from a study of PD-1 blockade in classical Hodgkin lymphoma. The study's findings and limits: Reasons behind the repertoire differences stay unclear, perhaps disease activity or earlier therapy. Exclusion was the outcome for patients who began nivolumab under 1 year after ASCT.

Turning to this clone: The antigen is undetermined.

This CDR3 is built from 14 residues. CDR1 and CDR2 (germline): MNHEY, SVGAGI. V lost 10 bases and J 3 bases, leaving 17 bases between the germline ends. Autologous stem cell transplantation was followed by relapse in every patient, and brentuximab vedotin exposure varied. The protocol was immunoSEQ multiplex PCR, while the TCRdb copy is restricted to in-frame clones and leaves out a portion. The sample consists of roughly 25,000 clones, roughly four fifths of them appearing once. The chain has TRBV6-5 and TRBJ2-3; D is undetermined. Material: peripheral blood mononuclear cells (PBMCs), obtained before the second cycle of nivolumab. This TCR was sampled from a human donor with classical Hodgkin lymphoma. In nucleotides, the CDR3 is TGTGCCACCTCCTTCCGGGTGGGGACAGATACGCAGTATTTT. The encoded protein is CATSFRVGTDTQYF.